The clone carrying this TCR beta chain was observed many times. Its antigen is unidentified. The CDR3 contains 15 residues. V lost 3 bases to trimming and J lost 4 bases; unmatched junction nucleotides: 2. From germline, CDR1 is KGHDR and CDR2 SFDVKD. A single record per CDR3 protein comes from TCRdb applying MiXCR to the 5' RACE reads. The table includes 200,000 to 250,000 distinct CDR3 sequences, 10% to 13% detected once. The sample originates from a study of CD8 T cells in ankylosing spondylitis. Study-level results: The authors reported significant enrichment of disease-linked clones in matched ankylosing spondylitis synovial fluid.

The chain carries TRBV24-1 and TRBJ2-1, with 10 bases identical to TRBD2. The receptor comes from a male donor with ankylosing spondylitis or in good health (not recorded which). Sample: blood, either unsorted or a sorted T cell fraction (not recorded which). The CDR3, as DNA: TGTGCCACCAGTGATCGGACTAGCGGTTACAATGAGCAGTTCTTC. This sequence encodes CATSDRTSGYNEQFF.